These 30 T cell receptor beta chains were sequenced from one sample in a study of blood T cell repertoires in COVID-19 (dated by TCRdb to 2019 to 2021). The method behind the library was the immunoSEQ multiplex PCR assay. Here the immuneACCESS table is served through TCRdb, limited to in-frame sequences with V and J called. Missing clones are a known gap in these copies; in checked studies unresolved V genes cover under half, and the rest lacks a known reason. A total of a few hundred thousand clones appear in this sample, approximately 90% of them only once. The top ten constitute over 2% of the sample. Sequencing used PBMCs or T cells enriched from blood (not recorded which). The receptors stem from a woman aged 18-35 years who had recovered from COVID-19.

This clone was seen only a few times. The rearrangement uses TRBV4-1 and TRBJ1-5; D is unclear. The CDR3 contains 16 residues. Per the germline V gene, CDR1 is MGHRA and CDR2 is YSYEKL. V was pared by 4 bases and J by 0 bases, with 13 bases between. The CDR3 nucleotides are TGCGCCAGCAGCCCCACGTCAACAGATAGCAATCAGCCCCAGCATTTT. Translated, it gives CASSPTSTDSNQPQHF.

This chain links TRBV12-3 or TRBV12-4 with TRBJ1-1; unclear D gene. The V gene lost 2 bases and the J gene lost 2 bases, with 3 bases spanning the gap. This CDR3 has 12 residues. The chain's CDR3 is CASSLQNTEAFF. In DNA form, the CDR3 reads TGTGCCAGCAGTTTACAAAACACTGAAGCTTTCTTT.

The rearrangement links TRBV9 to TRBJ1-2, with D possibly matching TRBD1 (5 bases). Per the germline V gene, CDR1 is SGDLS and CDR2 is YYNGEE. With 4 bases removed from V and 8 bases from J, the gap between germline ends came to 24 bases. This CDR3 has 16 amino acids. The CDR3 loop reads CASSPVVGLTAQGYTF. The CDR3 DNA reads TGTGCCAGCAGCCCCGTAGTTGGTTTGACAGCACAGGGCTACACCTTC.

This chain connects TRBV27 to TRBJ2-1; perhaps TRBD2 as D (5 bases). Looked up from germline, CDR1 is MNHEY and CDR2 is SMNVEV (reference sequence). The CDR3 has 14 residues. The germline V and J ends were trimmed by 0 bases and 7 bases, with 10 bases remaining between them. CDR3 DNA: TGTGCCAGCAGTTTATCCATTAGAGGGAATGAGCAGTTCTTC. It yields the protein CASSLSIRGNEQFF.

The rearrangement joins TRBV5-1 to TRBJ2-7, with TRBD1 matching over 8 bases. Per the germline V gene, CDR1 is SGHRS and CDR2 is YFSETQ. The CDR3 extends over 15 amino acids. J lost 5 bases, V lost 2 bases, and 9 bases had no gene match. This CDR3 is CASSFGQGFSDEQYF. The CDR3 nucleotides read TGCGCCAGCAGCTTTGGACAGGGCTTTAGCGACGAGCAGTACTTC.

The chain has TRBV2 and TRBJ1-2; 8 bases agree with TRBD1. Per germline, CDR1 SNHLY and CDR2 FYNNEI. CDR3 length: 12 amino acids. V trimming: 5 bases; J trimming: 5 bases; junction bases outside the gene matches: 1. The CDR3 spells CASSTGGYGYTF. The CDR3 coding sequence is TGTGCCAGCAGTACAGGGGGGTATGGCTACACCTTC. Full variable domain (missing parts from reference TRBV2 and TRBJ1-2): EPEVTQTPSHQVTQMGQEVILRCVPISNHLYFYWYRQILGQKVEFLVSFYNNEISEKSEIFDDQFSVERPDGSNFTLKIRSTKLEDSAMYFCASSTGGYGYTFGSGTRLTVV.

This clone occurred a few times. V gene TRBV24-1 combines with J gene TRBJ2-7, with 7 bases aligning to TRBD2. The CDR3 covers 17 residues. From germline, CDR1 is KGHDR and CDR2 SFDVKD. J lost 4 bases, V lost 5 bases, and 16 bases had no gene match. The CDR3 reads CATSGDGVGGGTYEQYF. The DNA for the CDR3 is TGTGCCACCAGTGGAGATGGTGTGGGCGGGGGAACTTACGAGCAGTACTTC.

This chain joins TRBV7-9 and TRBJ1-2; 10 positions match TRBD1. The CDR3 has 13 amino acids. Germline lookup yields CDR1 SEHNR and CDR2 FQNEAQ (reference sequence). J gave up 9 bases and V 5 bases, and 6 bases lay outside the gene matches. CDR3 region: CASSEGQGNRYTF. CDR3 DNA sequence: TGTGCCAGCAGCGAGGGACAGGGGAATCGCTACACCTTC.

The chain couples TRBV6-5 to TRBJ2-2, with D possibly being TRBD1 (7 bases). Germline-derived CDR1 and CDR2 are MNHEY and SVGAGI. V shed 6 bases and J shed 5 bases, with 13 bases lying between them. The CDR3 covers 14 residues. The CDR3 region has the DNA TGTGCCAGCAGGCGGGACAGAACTACCGGGGAGCTGTTTTTT. It codes for CASRRDRTTGELFF.

CDR3 bases: TGTGCCAGCAGTTTAGTAATTGACACTGAAGCTTTCTTT. Protein product: CASSLVIDTEAFF. The chain links TRBV27 to TRBJ1-1, with D uncertain. CDR1 and CDR2 from the germline V gene are MNHEY and SMNVEV (reference sequence). V was clipped by 2 bases and J by 3 bases, with 7 bases between them. The CDR3 has 13 amino acids.

The chain links TRBV24-1 to TRBJ1-2; the match to TRBD1 covers 8 bases. CDR3 length: 18 residues. Trimming at V came to 3 bases and at J to 2 bases, leaving 13 bases not matched to a gene. Germline values: CDR1 KGHDR, CDR2 SFDVKD. The CDR3 bases are TGTGCCACCAGTGATCCTCCAGGGGGCAGGAGCGTCAACTATGGCTACACCTTC. Residues: CATSDPPGGRSVNYGYTF.

The gene calls are TRBV6-4 and TRBJ1-2; TRBD1 aligns across 7 bases. Germline CDR1 MRHNA, CDR2 SNTAGT. The length of the CDR3 is 14 residues. Trimming took 3 bases from V and 8 from J; bases not matched to a gene: 9. CDR3 amino acids: CASSEDRDFCGYTF. CDR3 coding DNA: TGTGCCAGCAGTGAAGACAGGGACTTTTGCGGCTACACCTTC.

V gene TRBV15 combines with J gene TRBJ1-2; 7 nucleotides line up with TRBD1. The germline V gene encodes CDR1 LNHNV and CDR2 YYDKDF (reference sequence). The junction had 8 bases not matched to a gene; V was cut back by 0 bases and J by 7 bases. The CDR3 covers 15 residues. Here the CDR3 DNA reads TGTGCCACCAGCAGAGATTCCCCAGGGGGTGGTGGCTACACCTTC. Protein product: CATSRDSPGGGGYTF. The whole variable domain, remainder taken from reference TRBV15 and TRBJ1-2, is DAMVIQNPRYQVTQFGKPVTLSCSQTLNHNVMYWYQQKSSQAPKLLFHYYDKDFNNEADTPDNFQSRRPNTSFCFLDIRSPGLGDTAMYLCATSRDSPGGGGYTFGSGTRLTVV.

The chain employs TRBV19 and TRBJ1-1, with 7 bases aligning to TRBD1. CDR1 is LNHDA and CDR2 is SQIVND in the germline V gene (reference sequence). J gave up 4 bases and V 1 base, and 6 bases lay outside the gene matches. This CDR3 contains 15 residues. CDR3 loop: CASSIVGTVGTEAFF. The CDR3 DNA sequence: TGTGCCAGTAGTATAGTGGGGACAGTAGGCACTGAAGCTTTCTTT. The variable domain in full, completed from reference TRBV19 and TRBJ1-1, reads DGGITQSPKYLFRKEGQNVTLSCEQNLNHDAMYWYRQDPGQGLRLIYYSQIVNDFQKGDIAEGYSVSREKKESFPLTVTSAQKNPTAFYLCASSIVGTVGTEAFFGQGTRLTVV.

This clone was seen more than once but under ten times. The same CDR3 can be traced to other DNA sequences in this sample. The J gene is TRBJ1-5, the V gene TRBV2; D call uncertain. V was trimmed by 6 bases and J by 4 bases, leaving 10 bases between them. This CDR3 contains 13 residues. Per the germline V gene, CDR1 is SNHLY and CDR2 is FYNNEI. CDR3 bases: TGTGCCAGCAGCGATGGACTAAATCAGCCCCAGCATTTT. This translates into CASSDGLNQPQHF.

This clone has a single count. The chain employs TRBV19 and TRBJ1-3, with 8 positions matching TRBD1. V gave up 3 bases and J gave up 3 bases; unmatched junction bases: 4. The CDR3 is made up of 15 amino acids. Germline V gene data show CDR1 as LNHDA and CDR2 as SQIVND (reference sequence). CDR3 DNA sequence: TGTGCCAGTAGTATGACAGGGGTAGGTGGAAACACCATATATTTT. Its translation: CASSMTGVGGNTIYF.

This clone was counted a few times. Other DNA sequences within the sample encode an identical CDR3. This chain joins TRBV19 and TRBJ2-3; D ambiguous. Germline CDR1 and CDR2: LNHDA and SQIVND (reference sequence). The CDR3 is 13 amino acids. Trimming took 5 bases from V and 1 from J, leaving 7 bases between them. The CDR3 DNA reads TGTGCCAGTAGTCCCACAGGCACAGATACGCAGTATTTT. It is translated as CASSPTGTDTQYF.

This chain joins TRBV19 and TRBJ1-5; 8 bases are a match to TRBD1. The CDR3 consists of 16 residues. V was pared by 2 bases and J by 5 bases, with 8 bases of the junction left unmatched. Looked up from germline, CDR1 is LNHDA and CDR2 is SQIVND (reference sequence). The CDR3 loop is CASSIQSGTGDQPQHF. Here the CDR3 DNA reads TGTGCCAGTAGTATACAGTCCGGGACAGGAGATCAGCCCCAGCATTTT.

This chain joins TRBV10-2 and TRBJ1-5, with no clear D. Deletions cut 0 bases from V and 5 bases from J, with 11 bases between. The length of the CDR3 is 15 residues. From germline, CDR1 is WSHSY and CDR2 SAAADI. CDR3 sequence: CASSESGGRHQPQHF. As DNA, the CDR3 is TGCGCCAGCAGTGAGTCGGGAGGGCGACATCAGCCCCAGCATTTT.

The genes are TRBV24-1 and TRBJ2-1, with D perhaps TRBD1 (6 bases). Per the germline V gene, CDR1 is KGHDR and CDR2 is SFDVKD. The CDR3 is made up of 15 amino acids. Trimming pared 5 bases from V and 6 bases from J, leaving 16 bases between. The CDR3 nucleotides read TGTGCCACCAGTGTGAGTCAGGGGTTAAGCAATGAGCAGTTCTTC. Translation: CATSVSQGLSNEQFF.

A few counts support this clone. The chain joins TRBV2 to TRBJ2-7; perhaps TRBD1 as D (6 bases). The V end was cut by 5 bases, the J end by 2 bases, with 7 bases between. From germline, CDR1 is SNHLY and CDR2 FYNNEI. This CDR3 region has 12 residues. The CDR3 DNA reads as TGTGCCAGCAGTTCAGGGGCCTACGAGCAGTACTTC. Protein product: CASSSGAYEQYF.

The chain couples TRBV28 to TRBJ1-2, with 9 bases identical to TRBD1. The CDR3 extends over 15 amino acids. Germline trimming cut 3 bases from V and 7 bases from J; bases unmatched to any gene: 9. Germline V gene lookup returns CDR1 MDHEN and CDR2 SYDVKM. Written as DNA, the CDR3 is TGTGCCAGCAGTTTTGGGGACAGGGACTATTCTGGCTACACCTTC. Translation gives CASSFGDRDYSGYTF.

V is TRBV4-1 and J is TRBJ2-5; 12 bases align to TRBD2. The V gene end was trimmed by 0 bases and the J gene end by 0 bases; junction bases not matched to a gene: 11. Germline lookup yields CDR1 MGHRA and CDR2 YSYEKL. CDR3 length: 20 amino acids. CDR3 sequence (DNA): TGCGCCAGCAGCCAAGAAGTGAGACTAGCGGGGGACCCTTACCAAGAGACCCAGTACTTC. The encoded protein is CASSQEVRLAGDPYQETQYF.

The chain links TRBV18 to TRBJ1-1; unclear D gene. Germline V gene lookup returns CDR1 KGHSH and CDR2 LQKENI. The CDR3 totals 14 residues. The V gene lost 0 bases and the J gene lost 1 base, with 6 bases spanning the gap. For the CDR3, the DNA is TGTGCCAGCTCACCACCGAGCAAGAACACTGAAGCTTTCTTT. Residues: CASSPPSKNTEAFF.

The chain recombines TRBV12-5 with TRBJ1-1; D is ambiguous. CDR1 and CDR2 (germline): LGHNT, FRNRAP. The CDR3 runs 13 residues. V gave up 5 bases and J gave up 4 bases, with 11 bases separating them. CDR3 amino acids: CASGLHGGTEAFF. The CDR3 bases are TGTGCTAGTGGTCTTCACGGAGGCACTGAAGCTTTCTTT.

V is TRBV10-3 and J is TRBJ1-5, with 10 bases lining up with TRBD1. V trimming: 10 bases; J trimming: 2 bases; junction bases outside the gene matches: 5. The CDR3 extends over 14 amino acids. Germline CDR1 ENHRY, CDR2 SYGVKD. The CDR3 DNA sequence: TGTGCCAGCTCCGGGACAGGGGGCAATCAGCCCCAGCATTTT. It specifies CASSGTGGNQPQHF.

The gene calls are TRBV27 and TRBJ2-5; 12 positions agree with TRBD2. The CDR3 spans 16 residues. V shed 4 bases and J 4 bases; nucleotides not matched to a gene: 7. Looked up from germline, CDR1 is MNHEY and CDR2 is SMNVEV (reference sequence). In nucleotides, the CDR3 is TGTGCCAGCAGTTCCCTCCTAGCGGGGGGGCGAGAGACCCAGTACTTC. Its translation: CASSSLLAGGRETQYF.

The chain recombines TRBV27 with TRBJ2-2, with D possibly TRBD2 on 6 matching bases. Germline CDR1 and CDR2: MNHEY and SMNVEV (reference sequence). The CDR3 length is 15 residues. V was clipped by 7 bases and J by 5 bases, with 17 bases between them. CDR3 protein: CASKKEGLGTGELFF. The CDR3 nucleotides are TGTGCCAGCAAAAAGGAGGGTCTGGGGACCGGGGAGCTGTTTTTT.

The chain has TRBV2 and TRBJ2-5; TRBD2 matches 9 bases. The V and J ends lost 5 bases and 1 base, in that order; junction bases with no gene match: 8. The CDR3 is made up of 16 amino acids. Germline CDR1 is SNHLY and CDR2 is FYNNEI. The CDR3 DNA is TGTGCCAGCAGTCCCGAAGTAGCGGGGGTCCAAGAGACCCAGTACTTC. The encoded protein is CASSPEVAGVQETQYF.

The chain combines TRBV20-1 with TRBJ2-2; D is uncertain. The V end lost 3 bases, the J end lost 0 bases, and 5 bases lay between the germline ends. Germline-derived CDR1 and CDR2 are DFQATT and SNEGSKA (reference sequence). This CDR3 comprises 13 residues. CDR3 nucleotide sequence: TGCAGTGCTAGTCCCACGAACACCGGGGAGCTGTTTTTT. Residues: CSASPTNTGELFF.